This T cell receptor (beta chain) was obtained from a study of cytomegalovirus exposure and HLA in healthy donors. In the case of this clone: Its antigen is undetermined.

Study observations and caveats: Some TCR beta chains (roughly 160 of them) were listed as cytomegalovirus-associated. Upon later analysis, TCR association rates were observed to vary by HLA locus, being highest for DRB1 and lowest for HLA-C. The majority of CMV-associated TCR beta chains were reported as apparently HLA-restricted in a later analysis.

Amplification used 60 Vbeta primers and 13 Jbeta primers. Sequencing was performed with immunoSEQ multiplex PCR; in TCRdb, only in-frame clones are kept and a portion is missing. This table holds 140,000 to 150,000 clones, around 80% found once. The specimen sequenced was PBMCs. The clonotype originates from a woman aged 60-70 years in good health and CMV-seropositive.

The CDR3 protein is CSARTGIHEQYF. In nucleotides, the CDR3 is TGCAGCGCCCGGACAGGGATCCACGAGCAGTACTTC. The genes are TRBV29-1 and TRBJ2-5, with 8 bases matching TRBD1. The end of the DNA is better explained by TRBJ2-7, so the J call may be wrong. This CDR3 is built from 12 residues. Looked up from germline, CDR1 is SQVTM and CDR2 is ANQGSEA.